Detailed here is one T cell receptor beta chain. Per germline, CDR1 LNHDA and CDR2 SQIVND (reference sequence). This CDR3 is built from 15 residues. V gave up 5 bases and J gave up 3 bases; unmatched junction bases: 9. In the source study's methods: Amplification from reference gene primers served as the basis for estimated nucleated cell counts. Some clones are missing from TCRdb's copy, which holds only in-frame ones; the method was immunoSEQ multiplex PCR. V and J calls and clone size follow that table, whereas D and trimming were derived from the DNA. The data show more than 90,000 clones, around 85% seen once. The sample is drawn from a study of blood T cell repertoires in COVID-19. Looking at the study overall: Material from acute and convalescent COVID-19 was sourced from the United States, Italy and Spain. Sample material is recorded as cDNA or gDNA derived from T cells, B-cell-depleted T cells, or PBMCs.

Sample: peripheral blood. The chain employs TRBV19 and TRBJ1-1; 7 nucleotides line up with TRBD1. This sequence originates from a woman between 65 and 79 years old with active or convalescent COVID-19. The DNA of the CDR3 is TGTGCCAGTAGTCCCCGCCAGGGGGTGGACACTGAAGCTTTCTTT. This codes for CASSPRQGVDTEAFF.